Listed below are T cell receptor beta chains from one sample, sequenced in a study of OX40 agonist ivuxolimab in advanced cancers. The repertoire was sequenced with immunoSEQ multiplex PCR; TCRdb's copy has only in-frame clones and lacks some. The sample carries under 80,000 clones, around 86% recorded once. The specimen comprised CD4+ or CD8+ T cells sorted from blood, sampled in a trial of the OX40 agonist ivuxolimab. The receptors were sampled from an adult with an advanced solid tumor such as melanoma, head and neck, liver or kidney cancer. The CDR3 runs from the conserved cysteine through the conserved F or W. The D gene is left open where the match is weak. Size tells how often a clone was seen (once, few, many) or the class of an expanded clone, and some rows leave it out.

v_call: TRBV6-6; d_call: NA; clone_size: once; j_call: TRBJ2-7; cdr3_nt: TGTGCCAGCAGCGATGGCCCTTCATCCTACGAGCAGTACTTC; cdr3_aa: CASSDGPSSYEQYF
v_call: TRBV4-2; d_call: TRBD2; clone_size: NA; j_call: TRBJ2-3; cdr3_nt: TGTGCCAGCAGGGATGGGACTAGCGGGACCACAGATACGCAGTATTTT; cdr3_aa: CASRDGTSGTTDTQYF
v_call: TRBV7-8; d_call: TRBD2; clone_size: NA; j_call: TRBJ2-5; cdr3_nt: TGTGCCAGCAGCTTAGCGACTAGCGGCCAAGAGACCCAGTACTTC; cdr3_aa: CASSLATSGQETQYF
v_call: TRBV2; d_call: NA; clone_size: NA; j_call: TRBJ2-5; cdr3_nt: TGTGCCAGCAGTGAACTCGCTCAAGAGACCCAGTACTTC; cdr3_aa: CASSELAQETQYF
v_call: TRBV6-6; d_call: NA; clone_size: NA; j_call: TRBJ2-3; cdr3_nt: TGTGCCAGCAGCCGCACTAGATTCACTAGCACAGATACGCAGTATTTT; cdr3_aa: CASSRTRFTSTDTQYF
v_call: TRBV30; d_call: TRBD2; clone_size: once; j_call: TRBJ2-3; cdr3_nt: TGTGCCTGGAGTCCACGGGGGGGTGATACGCAGTATTTT; cdr3_aa: CAWSPRGGDTQYF
v_call: TRBV25-1; d_call: TRBD1; clone_size: NA; j_call: TRBJ1-5; cdr3_nt: TGTGCCAGCAGTGGGGGATCCGGGACAGGAGATAATCAGCCCCAGCATTTT; cdr3_aa: CASSGGSGTGDNQPQHF
v_call: TRBV6-1; d_call: NA; clone_size: NA; j_call: TRBJ1-5; cdr3_nt: TGTGCCAGCAGAGACCATAGCAATCAGCCCCAGCATTTT; cdr3_aa: CASRDHSNQPQHF
v_call: TRBV4-3; d_call: NA; clone_size: NA; j_call: TRBJ1-1; cdr3_nt: TGCGCCAGCAGCCAAGATATTCGGGGGAACACTGAAGCTTTCTTT; cdr3_aa: CASSQDIRGNTEAFF
v_call: TRBV28; d_call: TRBD1; clone_size: NA; j_call: TRBJ2-3; cdr3_nt: TGTGCCAGCAGTGACAGGGGGCGAGGCACAGATACGCAGTATTTT; cdr3_aa: CASSDRGRGTDTQYF
v_call: TRBV30; d_call: TRBD1; clone_size: NA; j_call: TRBJ2-7; cdr3_nt: TGTGCCTTGGGACAGGGGCAATACGAGCAGTACTTC; cdr3_aa: CALGQGQYEQYF
v_call: TRBV5-5; d_call: TRBD1; clone_size: once; j_call: TRBJ1-3; cdr3_nt: TGTGCCAGCAGCTTGCAGATCGGGACAGGCTCTGGAAACACCATATATTTT; cdr3_aa: CASSLQIGTGSGNTIYF
v_call: TRBV11-3; d_call: NA; clone_size: NA; j_call: TRBJ2-3; cdr3_nt: TGTGCCAGCAGCCGCACCGGCCAGGGCGGCACAGATACGCAGTATTTT; cdr3_aa: CASSRTGQGGTDTQYF
v_call: TRBV11-1; d_call: NA; clone_size: once; j_call: TRBJ2-7; cdr3_nt: TGTGCCAGCAGCTTAGGGGCGGGGCGGGAGCAGTACTTC; cdr3_aa: CASSLGAGREQYF
v_call: TRBV29-1; d_call: NA; clone_size: NA; j_call: TRBJ1-1; cdr3_nt: TGCAGCGTTGATTCCGGGGGTAACACTGAAGCTTTCTTT; cdr3_aa: CSVDSGGNTEAFF
v_call: TRBV7-2; d_call: NA; clone_size: NA; j_call: TRBJ1-2; cdr3_nt: TGTGCCAGCACCCCGGGGGGGGGTCACTATGGCTACACCTTC; cdr3_aa: CASTPGGGHYGYTF
v_call: TRBV15; d_call: TRBD1; clone_size: NA; j_call: TRBJ2-2; cdr3_nt: TGTGCCACCAGCAGGGGACAGGGGGATCCCGGGGAGCTGTTTTTT; cdr3_aa: CATSRGQGDPGELFF